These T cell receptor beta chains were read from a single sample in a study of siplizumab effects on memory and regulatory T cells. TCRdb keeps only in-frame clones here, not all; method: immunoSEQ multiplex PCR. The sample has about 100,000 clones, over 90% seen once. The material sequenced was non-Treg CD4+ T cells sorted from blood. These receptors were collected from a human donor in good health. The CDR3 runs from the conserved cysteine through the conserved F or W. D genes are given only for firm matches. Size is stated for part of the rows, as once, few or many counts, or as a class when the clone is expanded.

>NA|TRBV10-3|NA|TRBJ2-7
TGTGCCATCAGTGAGTCAGGGGCTCCTTCTAACGAGCAGTACTTC
CAISESGAPSNEQYF
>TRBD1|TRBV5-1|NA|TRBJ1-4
TGCGCCAGCAGCCGGGACAGATCTAATGAAAAACTGTTTTTT
CASSRDRSNEKLFF
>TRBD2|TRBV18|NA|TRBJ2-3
TGTGCCAGCTCACCACAGACTAGCGGGGGCAACACAGATACGCAGTATTTT
CASSPQTSGGNTDTQYF
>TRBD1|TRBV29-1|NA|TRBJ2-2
TGCAGCGTCGGGCAGGGGGCGGACACCGGGGAGCTGTTTTTT
CSVGQGADTGELFF
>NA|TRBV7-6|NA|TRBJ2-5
TGTGCCAGCAGCTCCAGTCTACTCCGAAGGGAGACCCAGTACTTC
CASSSSLLRRETQYF
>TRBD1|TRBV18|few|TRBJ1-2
TGTGCCAGCTCCGTATTAAATTCCGGGACAGCCGACGGCTACACCTTC
CASSVLNSGTADGYTF
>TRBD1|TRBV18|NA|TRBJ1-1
TGTGCCAGCTCGCGAGGACAGGGTCGGAACACTGAAGCTTTCTTT
CASSRGQGRNTEAFF
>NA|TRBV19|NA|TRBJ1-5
TGTGCCACTTCTATTCCAGCCAATCAGCCCCAGCATTTT
CATSIPANQPQHF
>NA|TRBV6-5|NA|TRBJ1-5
TGTGCCAGCAGTCGACAGAGCAATCAGCCCCAGCATTTT
CASSRQSNQPQHF
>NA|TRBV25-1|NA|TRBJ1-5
TGTGCCAGCAGTGAATCAATGAGGCATCAGCCCCAGCATTTT
CASSESMRHQPQHF
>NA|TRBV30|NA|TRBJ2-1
TGTGCCTGGAGTGTTGTCAGGGGGGGGAACAATGAGCAGTTCTTC
CAWSVVRGGNNEQFF
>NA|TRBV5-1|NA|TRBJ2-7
TGCGCCAGCAGCTTGACAGGCAAGGGCTACGAGCAGTACTTC
CASSLTGKGYEQYF
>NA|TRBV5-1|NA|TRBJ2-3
TGCGCCAGCAGACCCCGGGACTTTCACACAGATACGCAGTATTTT
CASRPRDFHTDTQYF
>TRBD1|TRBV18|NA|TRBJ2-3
TGTGCCAGCTCACCACCGAACAGGGGGAGACTCACAGATACGCAGTATTTT
CASSPPNRGRLTDTQYF
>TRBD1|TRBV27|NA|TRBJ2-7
TGTGCCAGCAGTCCCGGGACAGGGAAGAACTCCTACGAGCAGTACTTC
CASSPGTGKNSYEQYF
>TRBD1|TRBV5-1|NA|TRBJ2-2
TGCGCCAGCAGCTTGAGCCAGGGGGTCGGCACCGGGGAGCTGTTTTTT
CASSLSQGVGTGELFF
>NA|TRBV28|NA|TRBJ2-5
TGTGCCAGCAGGTCCGGGAACCAAGAGACCCAGTACTTC
CASRSGNQETQYF
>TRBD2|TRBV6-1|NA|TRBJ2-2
TGTGCCAGCAGCCGCGGGGGACTAGTGGAGGAGCTGTTTTTT
CASSRGGLVEELFF
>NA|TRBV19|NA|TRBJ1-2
TGTGCCAGTAGTATTGAAGGGGCAGGGAGCGGCTACACCTTC
CASSIEGAGSGYTF
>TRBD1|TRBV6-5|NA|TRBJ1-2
TGTGCCAGCAAACAGGGGGCTTACTATGGCTACACCTTC
CASKQGAYYGYTF
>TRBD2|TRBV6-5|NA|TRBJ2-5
TGTGCCAGCAGTTGGCTAGCGGGAGCAAAGACCCAGTACTTC
CASSWLAGAKTQYF
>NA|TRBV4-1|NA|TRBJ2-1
TGCGCCAGCAGCCTATCAGCGGTCAGGGGTTCCTACAATGAGCAGTTCTTC
CASSLSAVRGSYNEQFF
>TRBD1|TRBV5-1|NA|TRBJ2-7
TGCGCCAGCAGAGGGGCAGGGGGCCCATACGAGCAGTACTTC
CASRGAGGPYEQYF
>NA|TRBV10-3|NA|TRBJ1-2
TGTGCCATCAGTGGGGGGGGCAAGGGATCTACGAGTGGTGGCTACACCTTC
CAISGGGKGSTSGGYTF
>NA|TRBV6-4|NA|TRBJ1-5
TGTGCCAGCATCCAGTGGACACCTTTTAGCAATCAGCCCCAGCATTTT
CASIQWTPFSNQPQHF
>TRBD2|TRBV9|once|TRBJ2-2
TGTGCCAGCAGCGTAAACAGGAAAACTAGCGGGAGGAACACCGGGGAGCTGTTTTTT
CASSVNRKTSGRNTGELFF
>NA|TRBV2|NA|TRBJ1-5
TGTGCCAGCAGCGTACAGGCTATTAGCAATCAGCCCCAGCATTTT
CASSVQAISNQPQHF
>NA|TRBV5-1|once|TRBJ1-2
TGCGCCAGCAGCCTGGGACACCTTAACTATGGCTACACCTTC
CASSLGHLNYGYTF
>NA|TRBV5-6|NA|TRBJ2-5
TGTGCCAGCAGCTTCCCGGGGGTAGAGACCCAGTACTTC
CASSFPGVETQYF
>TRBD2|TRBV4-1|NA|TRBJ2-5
TGCGCCAGCAGCCAAGACGCTAGCGGGGGACAAGAGACCCAGTACTTC
CASSQDASGGQETQYF
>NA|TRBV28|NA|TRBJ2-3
TGTGCCAGCAGTTTAATCCCAAAGATGCTAGCCTCTACAGATACGCAGTATTTT
CASSLIPKMLASTDTQYF
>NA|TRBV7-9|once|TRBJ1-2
TGTGCCAGCAGCTTAGCGGGCAGCTATGGCTACACCTTC
CASSLAGSYGYTF
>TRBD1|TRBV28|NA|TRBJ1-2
TGTGCCAGCAGCCAAGAGGGACAGGTCAACTATGGCTACACCTTC
CASSQEGQVNYGYTF
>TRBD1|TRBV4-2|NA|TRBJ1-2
TGTGCCAGCAGCAAAGGACAGGGAAACTATGGCTACACCTTC
CASSKGQGNYGYTF
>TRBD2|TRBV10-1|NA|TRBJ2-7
TGCGCCAGCAGTGAGCTGACTAGCGGGAGGAGGAAGCAGTACTTC
CASSELTSGRRKQYF
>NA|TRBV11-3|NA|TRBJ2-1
TGTGCCAGCAGCTTGTATTCCCCCACCAATGAGCAGTTCTTC
CASSLYSPTNEQFF
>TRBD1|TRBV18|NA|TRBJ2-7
TGTGCCAGCTCACCATCTGAGGGGGCGCGTTACGAGCAGTACTTC
CASSPSEGARYEQYF
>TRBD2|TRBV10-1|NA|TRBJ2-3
TGCGCCAGCAGTGACCCTAGCGGGAGAACGGGAGACACAGATACGCAGTATTTT
CASSDPSGRTGDTDTQYF
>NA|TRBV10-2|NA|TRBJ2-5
TGCGCCAGCAGTGAGTCAATCTGGGGAATTGAAGAGACCCAGTACTTC
CASSESIWGIEETQYF
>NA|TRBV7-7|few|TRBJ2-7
TGTGCTAGCAGCGCCGGGACTGGCTACGAGCAGTACTTC
CASSAGTGYEQYF
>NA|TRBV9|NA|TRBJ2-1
TGTGCCAGCAGCGAAGGGGGGGACGGCTCCTACAATGAGCAGTTCTTC
CASSEGGDGSYNEQFF
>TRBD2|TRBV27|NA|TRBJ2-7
TGTGCCAGCAGTTTTAGCGGGGGCCTTCACGAGCAGTACTTC
CASSFSGGLHEQYF
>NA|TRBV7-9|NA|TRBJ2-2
TGTGCCAGCAGCCTGGGGGCAGTCGACACCGGGGAGCTGTTTTTT
CASSLGAVDTGELFF
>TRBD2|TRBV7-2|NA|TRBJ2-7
TGTGCCAGCAGCTTAGCTTCTACTAGCGGCTACGAGCAGTACTTC
CASSLASTSGYEQYF
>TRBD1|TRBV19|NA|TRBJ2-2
TGTGCCAGTAGTGTACGGGGACAGATGAACACCGGGGAGCTGTTTTTT
CASSVRGQMNTGELFF
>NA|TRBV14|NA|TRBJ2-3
TGTGCCAGCAGCCCTTCCGTACTCATTACTGCAGATACGCAGTATTTT
CASSPSVLITADTQYF
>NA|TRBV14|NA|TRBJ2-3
TGTGCCAGCAGCCAAGAGAGAGGCTTCTACACAGATACGCAGTATTTT
CASSQERGFYTDTQYF
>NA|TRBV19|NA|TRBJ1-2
TGTGCCAGTAGTAATCGTGGACGGGCCTATGGCTACACCTTC
CASSNRGRAYGYTF
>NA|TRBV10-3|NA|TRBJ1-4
TGTGCCATCAGTGGGGACCAGGGTCGGGAAAAACTGTTTTTT
CAISGDQGREKLFF